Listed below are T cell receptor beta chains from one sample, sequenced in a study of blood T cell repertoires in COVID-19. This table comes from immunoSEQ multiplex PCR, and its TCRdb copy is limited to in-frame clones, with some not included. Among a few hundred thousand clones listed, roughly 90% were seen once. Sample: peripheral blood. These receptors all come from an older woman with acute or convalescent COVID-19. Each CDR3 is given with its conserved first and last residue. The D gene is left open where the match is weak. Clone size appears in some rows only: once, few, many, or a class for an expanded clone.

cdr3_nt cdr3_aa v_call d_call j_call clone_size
TGTGCCAGCAGTTTTACGGGGAGCAGAGAGCAGTTCTTC CASSFTGSREQFF TRBV27 . TRBJ2-1 .
TGTGCCAGCAGCAAAGGACAGGGGCACAGCAATCAGCCCCAGCATTTT CASSKGQGHSNQPQHF TRBV21-1 . TRBJ1-5 once
TGTGCCAGCAGCAAAACTAGCGGGGGGTACAATGAGCAGTTCTTC CASSKTSGGYNEQFF TRBV7-2 TRBD2 TRBJ2-1 once
TGTGCCAGCAGCCTTCTCTTCGCAGGGGCTGGAAACACCATATATTTT CASSLLFAGAGNTIYF TRBV3-1/TRBV3-2 . TRBJ1-3 .
TGTGCCACCAGTGATTTGGCCCAGGGGGAGACCCAGTACTTC CATSDLAQGETQYF TRBV24-1 . TRBJ2-5 few
TGTGCCAGCAGTACCCCCGGGGGTGGTGGAAACATTCAGTACTTC CASSTPGGGGNIQYF TRBV6-5 . TRBJ2-4 .
TGTGCCAGTAGTCGGACAGGGGGCAATCAGCCCCAGCATTTT CASSRTGGNQPQHF TRBV19 TRBD1 TRBJ1-5 few
TGTGCCTGGAGTGTTGGGGGGGCGCAAGAAAAACTGTTTTTT CAWSVGGAQEKLFF TRBV30 . TRBJ1-4 .
TGTGCCAGCAGTTCGGGGGAACTATATGGCTACACCTTC CASSSGELYGYTF TRBV28 . TRBJ1-2 .
TGTGCCAGCAGCTTAACGGGGGGAGCGGTGGAGACCCAGTACTTC CASSLTGGAVETQYF TRBV11-3 TRBD2 TRBJ2-5 .
TGTGCCAGCAGCTTAACTACAGGGGGTATAGGCAATCAGCCCCAGCATTTT CASSLTTGGIGNQPQHF TRBV7-8 TRBD1 TRBJ1-5 .
TGTGCCATCAGTGGCCAAGACAGCTCCTATGGCTACACCTTC CAISGQDSSYGYTF TRBV10-3 . TRBJ1-2 .
TGTGCCAGCTGGGGGGTCTCTGGAAACACCATATATTTT CASWGVSGNTIYF TRBV27 . TRBJ1-3 .
TGTGCCAGCAGCCGACAGGGGGACTCCTACAATGAGCAGTTCTTC CASSRQGDSYNEQFF TRBV7-9 TRBD1 TRBJ2-1 .
TGTGCCAGCAGCTTAGCTGGCAATAAGAAGAGCAATCAGCCCCAGCATTTT CASSLAGNKKSNQPQHF TRBV7-9 . TRBJ1-5 .
TGTGCCAGCAGCTGGGCGGGGGAAAACATTCAGTACTTC CASSWAGENIQYF TRBV5-4 TRBD2 TRBJ2-4 .